This is a list of T cell receptor beta chains from one sample in a study of T-cell memory formation after mild COVID-19. TCRdb used MiXCR to reprocess the 5' RACE reads, holding one entry per CDR3 protein. Among 580,000 or so distinct CDR3 sequences listed, 15% to 20% were seen once. The material sequenced was PBMCs or a T cell subset sorted from them (not recorded which). The receptor source for this set is an adult woman who had mild COVID-19 (a few samples of this study predate the infection). Cell type and time point are not known. CDR3s include the opening cysteine and the closing phenylalanine or tryptophan. A D gene is named only where the DNA matches it firmly. Clone size is given for some rows only: seen once, a few or many times, or a class if the clone is expanded.

D,J,size,V,DNA,CDR3
-,TRBJ2-5,-,TRBV21-1,TGTGCCAGCAGCGCTTGGACGGACGGGGGTGCCCAGTACTTC,CASSAWTDGGAQYF
-,TRBJ1-1,-,TRBV6-6,TGTGCCGCCCCGTCGTCAAGTGGCACTGAAGCTTTCTTT,CAAPSSSGTEAFF
TRBD1,TRBJ2-2,-,TRBV24-1,TGTGCCACCAGTGTAATATCGAGACAGGGGACCGGGGAGCTGTTTTTT,CATSVISRQGTGELFF
-,TRBJ1-5,-,TRBV29-1,TGCAGCGCTGGGGCGGACCCGGGTCAGCTCCAGCATTTT,CSAGADPGQLQHF
TRBD1,TRBJ1-1,-,TRBV20-1,TGCAGTGCTAGAGGCGGGACAGAAAACACTGAAGCTTTCTTT,CSARGGTENTEAFF
-,TRBJ2-5,many,TRBV5-1,TGCGCCAGCAGCTTTAACAGCGCCCAAGAGACCCAGTACTTC,CASSFNSAQETQYF
TRBD2,TRBJ2-1,few,TRBV15,TGTGCCACTTCCGCCCGGGTAGCGGGAGGTCCCAATGAGCAGTTCTTC,CATSARVAGGPNEQFF
-,TRBJ2-4,few,TRBV7-2,TGTGCCAGCAGCGCAACCACGTCGAACATTCAGTACTTC,CASSATTSNIQYF
TRBD2,TRBJ2-1,-,TRBV24-1,TGTGCCACCAGTCCGCGGGGGGACAATGAGCAGTTCTTC,CATSPRGDNEQFF
TRBD1,TRBJ2-5,few,TRBV5-4,TGTGCCAGCAGCTCACGGACAGGGGGCCCCCAAGAGACCCAGTACTTC,CASSSRTGGPQETQYF
TRBD2,TRBJ2-1,few,TRBV6-1,TGTGCCAGCAGTGTGTGGCTAGCGGGGAAATCCTACAATGAGCAGTTCTTC,CASSVWLAGKSYNEQFF
-,TRBJ2-1,few,TRBV12-3/TRBV12-4,TGTGCCAGCATCCTTGACAACCACAATGAGCAGTTCTTC,CASILDNHNEQFF
TRBD1,TRBJ2-1,few,TRBV5-4,TGTGCCAGCAGCTCCGTGGACAGGGGCTACAATGAGCAGTTCTTC,CASSSVDRGYNEQFF
TRBD2,TRBJ2-7,few,TRBV6-5,TGTGCCAGCAGTTACTCGTCGAGACTAGCGGGAGTCTACGAGCAGTACTTC,CASSYSSRLAGVYEQYF
-,TRBJ2-2,-,TRBV10-3,TGTGCCATCAGTGCTTCATTGGTAACAGAGAACACCGGGGAGCTGTTTTTT,CAISASLVTENTGELFF
-,TRBJ2-1,few,TRBV5-6,TGTGCCAGCAGCTCCGGGATTAGGGGTGAGCAGTTCTTC,CASSSGIRGEQFF
-,TRBJ2-2,-,TRBV5-1,TGCGCCAGCAGGAACCTCCCTGACGGGGAGCTGTTTTTT,CASRNLPDGELFF
-,TRBJ1-2,-,TRBV7-2,TGTGCCAGCAGCTTAGCGGCAGGGGTTAACTATGGCTACACCTTC,CASSLAAGVNYGYTF
-,TRBJ1-4,-,TRBV5-4,TGTGCCAGCAGCACCGGCCAGGGGCTCTTTAGTGGAAAACTGTTTTTT,CASSTGQGLFSGKLFF
TRBD1,TRBJ1-2,few,TRBV19,TGTGCCAGTAGTATCCTGGACAGGGGCGCCCCGGAAACCTTC,CASSILDRGAPETF
TRBD1,TRBJ1-2,few,TRBV29-1,TGCAGCGTTGAAGGAACAGGGGCCTTCTCCGCCTCCTATGGCTACACCTTC,CSVEGTGAFSASYGYTF
-,TRBJ2-1,-,TRBV5-1,TGCGCCAGCAGCCACCGAATTAGCGGAGCCGCGCAGTTCTTC,CASSHRISGAAQFF
-,TRBJ1-2,-,TRBV29-1,TGCAGCGTTGACGATGGCTACACCTTC,CSVDDGYTF
-,TRBJ1-6,-,TRBV6-1,TGTGCCAGCAACAAGGGGGGCTCCTATAATTCACCCCTCCACTTT,CASNKGGSYNSPLHF
-,TRBJ2-7,-,TRBV5-6,TGTGCCAGCAGCTTGCCCGGGAGCCTCAGGGAGCAGTACTTC,CASSLPGSLREQYF
-,TRBJ1-1,few,TRBV6-5,TGTGCCAGCAGTTCCATGGTACGCACTGAAGCTTTCTTT,CASSSMVRTEAFF
-,TRBJ2-7,few,TRBV4-3,TGCGCCAGCAGCCAAGTCGCTAACTCCTACGAGCAGTACTTC,CASSQVANSYEQYF
TRBD1,TRBJ1-5,-,TRBV2,TGTGCCAGCAGGGGGACCTGGCAGGGGGCACAGCCCCAGCATTTT,CASRGTWQGAQPQHF
TRBD2,TRBJ2-7,few,TRBV6-1,TGTGCCAGCAGTGAAAGCGGACTAGCGGGAATGATCTACGAGCAGTACTTC,CASSESGLAGMIYEQYF
-,TRBJ2-7,few,TRBV9,TGTGCCAGCAGCGTAGGAGCAGGGTCGGGCTACGAGCAGTACTTC,CASSVGAGSGYEQYF
-,TRBJ2-3,-,TRBV6-1,TGTGCCAGCAGTGAGTCGCATCGCACAGATACGCAGTATTTT,CASSESHRTDTQYF
-,TRBJ2-2,-,TRBV7-7,TGTGCTAGCAGCTTGGGCGGGATCGGCACCGGGGAGCTGTTTTTT,CASSLGGIGTGELFF
TRBD2,TRBJ2-1,few,TRBV20-1,TGCAGTGCTAGAGCCCCGGGACTAGCGGAACACAATGAGCAGTTCTTC,CSARAPGLAEHNEQFF
-,TRBJ2-3,few,TRBV27,TGTGCCAGCAGTTTATTCTCAGGCGGAGATACGCAGTATTTT,CASSLFSGGDTQYF
TRBD2,TRBJ2-5,-,TRBV4-1,TGCGCCAGCAGCCAAGGTCTTACTAGCGGGGGCCAAGAGACCCAGTACTTC,CASSQGLTSGGQETQYF
-,TRBJ2-1,-,TRBV19,TGTGCCAGTCGAGACACTGGCTCCTACAATGAGCAGTTCTTC,CASRDTGSYNEQFF
-,TRBJ1-3,few,TRBV7-6,TGTGCCAGCAGCTTAGATGGGGGGCCCCCTGGAAACACCATATATTTT,CASSLDGGPPGNTIYF